This passage covers 28 T cell receptor beta chains from one sample sequenced in a study of metastatic and nonmetastatic thyroid tumors. MiXCR reprocessed the PCR reads for TCRdb. The table records about 16,000 clones, about 27% of them present only once. Every patient underwent thyroid surgery untreated. The sample consisted of tumor tissue. The receptors shown here come from a female donor with papillary thyroid cancer or a benign thyroid nodule (not recorded which). Some clones in this sample may be carry-over from other donors' samples.

This clone was counted ten times or more. This chain connects TRBV7-2 to TRBJ2-1; D is unresolved. CDR3 length: 17 residues. CDR1 and CDR2 (germline): SGHTA, FQGNSA. The V end lost 5 bases, the J end lost 3 bases, and 20 bases lay between the germline ends. The CDR3 region is CASSLTLWVSNYNEQFF. CDR3 coding DNA: TGTGCCAGCAGCCTAACCCTATGGGTTTCAAACTACAATGAGCAGTTCTTC.

This clone has ten or more counts. The V gene is TRBV11-2, the J gene TRBJ2-7, with 7 bases lining up with TRBD2. With V trimmed by 5 bases and J by 1 base, 17 bases remained unmatched. This CDR3 comprises 18 residues. The V gene's germline CDR1 is SGHAT and CDR2 FQNNGV. CDR3 region: CASSLTSLAGVNSYEQYF. The CDR3 DNA follows: TGTGCCAGCAGCCTGACCTCTCTGGCGGGAGTTAATTCCTACGAGCAGTACTTC.

On this clone itself: An end of the junction differs from the germline gene, which may be a read error. The V and J genes are TRBV28 and TRBJ1-5; D gene unclear. Germline assignment: CDR1 MDHEN and CDR2 SYDVKM. This CDR3 contains 15 residues. CDR3 DNA sequence: TGCGCCATCAGCTCGGACCGATGGAGCAATCAGCCCCAGCATTTT. It specifies CAISSDRWSNQPQHF.

This clone was counted only a few times. This chain uses TRBV24-1 with TRBJ2-1, with D possibly matching TRBD2 (5 bases). The CDR3 extends over 14 amino acids. Germline V gene lookup returns CDR1 KGHDR and CDR2 SFDVKD. Trimming removed 1 base from V and 3 bases from J, with 6 bases in between. CDR3 protein: CATSDFRDYNEQFF. The CDR3 nucleotides are TGTGCCACCAGTGATTTCCGGGACTACAATGAGCAGTTCTTC.

This clone came up a few times. The chain has TRBV6-2 or TRBV6-3 and TRBJ1-2, with unresolved D. V was pared by 6 bases and J by 1 base, with 9 bases between. The CDR3 is 13 amino acids. The germline gives CDR1 MNHEY, CDR2 SVGEGT. CDR3 region: CASREASNYGYTF. DNA of the CDR3: TGTGCCAGCAGAGAAGCGAGTAACTATGGCTACACCTTC.

The chain carries TRBV20-1 and TRBJ1-5, with a tentative D call TRBD1 (6 bases). The CDR3 covers 14 residues. Looked up from germline, CDR1 is DFQATT and CDR2 is SNEGSKA (reference sequence). V was pared by 4 bases and J by 2 bases, with 12 bases between. CDR3 coding DNA: TGCAGTGCTAAGGGGGGAGGTGGCAATCAGCCCCAGCATTTT. It is translated as CSAKGGGGNQPQHF.

By its share, this clone is medium-sized. The chain combines TRBV9 with TRBJ1-2; D gene ambiguous. V was clipped by 2 bases and J by 5 bases, with 7 bases between them. The CDR3 length is 12 residues. Per the germline V gene, CDR1 is SGDLS and CDR2 is YYNGEE. The CDR3 bases are TGTGCCAGCAGCGTCTTAGGGTATGGCTACACCTTC. The encoded protein is CASSVLGYGYTF.

The gene calls are TRBV11-2 and TRBJ1-2; 12 bases match TRBD1. This CDR3 has 18 residues. V gave up 10 bases and J gave up 2 bases; unmatched junction bases: 17. Germline assignment: CDR1 SGHAT and CDR2 FQNNGV. CDR3 in amino acids: CAISAGTGGSWVNYGYTF. The CDR3 DNA reads as TGTGCCATCTCCGCCGGGACAGGGGGCAGTTGGGTCAACTATGGCTACACCTTC. Looking up the rest from reference TRBV11-2 and TRBJ1-2 gives the full variable domain: EAGVAQSPRYKIIEKRQSVAFWCNPISGHATLYWYQQILGQGPKLLIQFQNNGVVDDSQLPKDRFSAERLKGVDSTLKIQPAKLEDSAVYLCAISAGTGGSWVNYGYTFGSGTRLTVV.

This clone appeared a few times. The gene calls are TRBV28 and TRBJ1-4; D is ambiguous. This CDR3 has 17 residues. Trimming cost V 3 bases and J 0 bases, with 14 bases left between them. CDR1 and CDR2 (germline): MDHEN, SYDVKM. The DNA of the CDR3 is TGTGCCAGCAGTTTGGGAGTGGAAGCTCCAACTAATGAAAAACTGTTTTTT. It translates to CASSLGVEAPTNEKLFF. The full variable domain, its missing parts supplied by reference TRBV28 and TRBJ1-4, is DVKVTQSSRYLVKRTGEKVFLECVQDMDHENMFWYRQDPGLGLRLIYFSYDVKMKEKGDIPEGYSVSREKKERFSLILESASTNQTSMYLCASSLGVEAPTNEKLFFGSGTQLSVL.

The CDR3 is CASSARSRGGYNEAFF. CDR3 in DNA: TGTGCCAGCAGTGCGAGGAGCCGTGGGGGGTATAATGAGGCTTTCTTT. The rearrangement joins TRBV2 to TRBJ1-1; possible D gene TRBD1, 5 bases. V lost 4 bases and J 11 bases, leaving 26 bases between the germline ends. Germline V gene sequence: CDR1 SNHLY, CDR2 FYNNEI. The CDR3 length is 16 residues.

The V call is TRBV3-1, the J call TRBJ2-7; D may be TRBD2 (5 bases). This CDR3 spans 14 amino acids. V lost 1 base to trimming and J lost 7 bases, with 14 bases between them. In germline, CDR1 is LGHDT, CDR2 YNNKEL (reference sequence). The CDR3 protein is CASSQAAGGLEQYF. The CDR3, as DNA: TGTGCCAGCAGCCAAGCGGCGGGCGGCCTGGAGCAGTACTTC.

This clone was picked up a small number of times. A junction end diverges from the germline sequence, so it may reflect a read error. The chain joins TRBV12-3 or TRBV12-4 to TRBJ2-1, with a possible D match to TRBD1 (6 bases). The length of the CDR3 is 14 residues. CDR3 region: CSSSSQGSYNEQFF. The DNA for the CDR3 is TGTTCCAGTAGTTCACAGGGCTCCTACAATGAGCAGTTCTTC.

This clone has ten or more counts. The genes are TRBV7-9 and TRBJ2-7, with a possible D match to TRBD2 (5 bases). With 2 bases removed from V and 0 bases from J, the gap between germline ends came to 8 bases. CDR3 length: 14 amino acids. Germline V gene data show CDR1 as SEHNR and CDR2 as FQNEAQ (reference sequence). CDR3 sequence: CASSLSTSSYEQYF. In DNA form, the CDR3 reads TGTGCCAGCAGCTTAAGCACTAGCTCCTACGAGCAGTACTTC.

This clone is judged medium-sized. This rearrangement joins TRBV6-2 or TRBV6-3 to TRBJ1-1; 7 nucleotides line up with TRBD1. The junction had 10 bases not matched to a gene; V was cut back by 2 bases and J by 4 bases. Germline loops: CDR1 MNHEY, CDR2 SVGEGT. The CDR3 extends over 16 amino acids. CDR3 DNA: TGTGCCAGCAGTTACGAGGGGGCAATTCTAGGCACTGAAGCTTTCTTT. It specifies CASSYEGAILGTEAFF.

This clone was seen at least ten times. This rearrangement joins TRBV20-1 to TRBJ2-5; 12 bases match TRBD2. V was pared by 5 bases and J by 5 bases, with 6 bases of the junction left unmatched. The CDR3 spans 14 residues. Germline values: CDR1 DFQATT, CDR2 SNEGSKA (reference sequence). In DNA form, the CDR3 reads TGCAGTGCTTCTAGCGGGAGGGCCTTGGAGACCCAGTACTTC. Protein: CSASSGRALETQYF.

This clone was counted many times. V gene TRBV24-1 combines with J gene TRBJ1-5; D gene uncertain. The CDR3 is 13 residues long. V was cut by 4 bases and J by 4 bases, with 7 bases left in between. From germline, CDR1 is KGHDR and CDR2 SFDVKD. CDR3 in DNA: TGTGCCACCAGTGACCAGGCTAATCAGCCCCAGCATTTT. It yields the protein CATSDQANQPQHF.

This clone has a handful of counts. This chain connects TRBV9 to TRBJ2-7; TRBD1 agrees at 8 bases. Trimming took 3 bases from V and 7 from J; bases not matched to a gene: 6. This CDR3 has 13 residues. Germline values: CDR1 SGDLS, CDR2 YYNGEE. In nucleotides, the CDR3 is TGTGCCAGCAGCGCGGGCCAGGGGGCGGAGCAGTACTTC. Protein: CASSAGQGAEQYF.

V usage is TRBV9 and J usage is TRBJ1-3; 7 bases line up with TRBD1. The CDR3 covers 15 residues. Losses at the gene ends were 4 bases for V and 2 bases for J; bases not matched to a gene: 6. Germline CDR1 is SGDLS and CDR2 is YYNGEE. The CDR3 protein is CASSQGGAAGNTIYF. CDR3 coding DNA: TGTGCCAGCAGCCAGGGGGGGGCAGCTGGAAACACCATATATTTT. The variable domain in full, completed from reference TRBV9 and TRBJ1-3, reads DSGVTQTPKHLITATGQRVTLRCSPRSGDLSVYWYQQSLDQGLQFLIQYYNGEERAKGNILERFSAQQFPDLHSELNLSSLELGDSALYFCASSQGGAAGNTIYFGEGSWLTVV.

This clone was counted only a few times. The chain is built from TRBV12-3 or TRBV12-4 and TRBJ2-7, with TRBD1 matching over 9 bases. Trimming cost V 5 bases and J 5 bases; bases outside gene matches: 13. The CDR3 loop spans 16 amino acids. CDR3 sequence: CASSEDPTGGSDEQYF. The CDR3, as DNA: TGTGCCAGCAGTGAAGACCCTACAGGGGGCAGCGACGAGCAGTACTTC.

This clone appeared many times. The chain employs TRBV7-8 and TRBJ1-6, with D unresolved. The germline V and J ends were trimmed by 1 base and 0 bases, with 10 bases remaining between them. Germline V lookup: CDR1 SGHVS, CDR2 FQNEAQ. The CDR3 is made up of 17 amino acids. The DNA for the CDR3 is TGTGCCAGCAGCTTAGAAGTGGGGAGCTCCTATAATTCACCCCTCCACTTT. Translating it yields CASSLEVGSSYNSPLHF.

This clone counts as medium-sized. The V gene is TRBV19, the J gene TRBJ1-4; 8 bases map to TRBD1. The CDR3 sequence is 14 residues long. Germline values: CDR1 LNHDA, CDR2 SQIVND (reference sequence). V lost 3 bases and J lost 11; bases outside the gene matches: 8. The DNA of the CDR3 is TGTGCCAGTAGTATCCGACAGGGGAGCGGGAAACTGTTTTTT. It yields the protein CASSIRQGSGKLFF.

The chain carries TRBV20-1 and TRBJ2-2, with 13 bases aligning to TRBD2. The CDR3 length is 18 residues. V was pared by 6 bases and J by 5 bases, with 15 bases of the junction left unmatched. Per the germline V gene, CDR1 is DFQATT and CDR2 is SNEGSKA (reference sequence). This CDR3 is CSAITGTSGKGGTGELFF. CDR3 bases: TGCAGTGCCATCACCGGGACTAGCGGGAAAGGTGGGACCGGGGAGCTGTTTTTT.

The chain is built from TRBV11-1 and TRBJ2-7, with D perhaps matching TRBD2 (5 bases). CDR1 is SGHAT, CDR2 FQDESV, per germline (reference sequence). Trimming removed 5 bases from V and 8 bases from J, with 25 bases in between. There are 16 residues in the CDR3. The CDR3, as DNA: TGTGCCAGCAGCCAATGGTTGGGAGCTTTAGGGAACCAGCAGTACTTC. It yields the protein CASSQWLGALGNQQYF. The variable domain in full, with the rest retrieved from reference TRBV11-1 and TRBJ2-7, is EAEVAQSPRYKITEKSQAVAFWCDPISGHATLYWYRQILGQGPELLVQFQDESVVDDSQLPKDRFSAERLKGVDSTLKIQPAELGDSAMYLCASSQWLGALGNQQYFGPGTRLTVT.

This clone counts as medium-sized. The chain couples TRBV5-1 to TRBJ2-3, with D hard to call. This CDR3 is 16 amino acids long. Per the germline V gene, CDR1 is SGHRS and CDR2 is YFSETQ. V was clipped by 0 bases and J by 0 bases, with 11 bases between them. This CDR3 reads CASSLDGRPSTDTQYF. For the CDR3, the DNA is TGCGCCAGCAGCTTGGACGGTCGACCTAGCACAGATACGCAGTATTTT.

This chain connects TRBV28 to TRBJ1-4; D ambiguous. The V end was cut by 4 bases, the J end by 8 bases, with 5 bases between. The CDR3 loop spans 11 amino acids. Germline CDR1 and CDR2: MDHEN and SYDVKM. CDR3 coding DNA: TGTGCCAGCAGTTCCGGGGAAAAACTGTTTTTT. As protein: CASSSGEKLFF.

This clone was seen many times. The identical CDR3 is also encoded by other nucleotide sequences in the sample. The rearrangement joins TRBV5-4 to TRBJ1-2; 7 bases are shared with TRBD1. This CDR3 is built from 14 residues. V was pared by 0 bases and J by 2 bases, with 1 base of the junction left unmatched. The germline V gene has CDR1 SGHNT and CDR2 YYREEE (reference sequence). The CDR3 spells CASSLETGNYGYTF. CDR3 nucleotide sequence: TGTGCCAGCAGCTTGGAGACAGGGAACTATGGCTACACCTTC.

Regarding this clone: Being one base from a much bigger clone, this may be a read error. Other DNA sequences in this sample translate to the same CDR3. The chain has TRBV20-1 and TRBJ2-4; D remains unclear. Germline CDR1 reads DFQATT; CDR2 reads SNEGSKA (reference sequence). Trimming took 0 bases from V and 0 from J, leaving 9 bases between them. This CDR3 has 15 residues. CDR3 bases: TGCAGTGCTAGAGATCCCCGTCTAGCCAAAAACATTCAGTACTTC. The encoded protein is CSARDPRLAKNIQYF.

By share of the sample, this clone is medium-sized (0.01 to 0.1%). The sample holds other DNA sequences that translate to the same CDR3. The chain recombines TRBV12-3 or TRBV12-4 with TRBJ2-2; D gene unclear. Trimming took off 8 bases at V and 0 bases at J, with 10 bases between the two ends. The CDR3 sequence is 14 residues long. Here the CDR3 DNA reads TGTGCCAGCCCAGGCACTTCGAACACCGGGGAGCTGTTTTTT. Its translation: CASPGTSNTGELFF.